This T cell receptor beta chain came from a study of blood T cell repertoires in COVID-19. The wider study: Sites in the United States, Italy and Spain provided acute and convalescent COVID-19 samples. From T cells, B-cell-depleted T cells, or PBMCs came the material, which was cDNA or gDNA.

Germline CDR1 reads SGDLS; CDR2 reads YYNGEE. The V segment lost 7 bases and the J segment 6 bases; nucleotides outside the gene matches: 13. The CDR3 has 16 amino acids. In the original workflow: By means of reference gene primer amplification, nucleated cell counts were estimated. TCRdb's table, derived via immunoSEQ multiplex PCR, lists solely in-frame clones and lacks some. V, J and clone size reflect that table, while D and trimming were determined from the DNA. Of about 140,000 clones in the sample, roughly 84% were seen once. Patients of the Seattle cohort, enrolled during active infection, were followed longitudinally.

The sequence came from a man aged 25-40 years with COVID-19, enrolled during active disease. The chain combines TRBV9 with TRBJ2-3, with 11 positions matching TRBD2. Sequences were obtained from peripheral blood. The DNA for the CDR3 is TGTGCCAGCGAATCGACTAGCGGGGCAGGCTCGGATACGCAGTATTTT. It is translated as CASESTSGAGSDTQYF.